This TCR beta chain was retrieved from a study of radiotherapy plus CTLA-4 blockade in lung cancer. This clone was detected only a few times. Measured with immunoSEQ multiplex PCR; TCRdb has only the in-frame clones, and not every one. The profile shows about 49,000 clones, 65% to 85% of them singletons. The CDR3 runs 19 residues. The V and J ends lost 0 bases and 0 bases, in that order; junction bases with no gene match: 11. From germline, CDR1 is SGDLS and CDR2 YYNGEE. This TCR was sampled from a human donor with non-small cell lung cancer who had stable disease on radiotherapy plus ipilimumab. The starting material was peripheral blood, obtained from a patient treated with radiotherapy plus ipilimumab. J is TRBJ2-1 and V is TRBV9, with TRBD2 matching over 8 bases. CDR3 bases: TGTGCCAGCAGCGTAGTGGCGGGGGGAACGATTAGCTCCTACAATGAGCAGTTCTTC. This codes for CASSVVAGGTISSYNEQFF.